The sample holds a few counts of the clone carrying this T cell receptor (beta chain). Its antigen is unknown. TCRdb fed the 5' RACE reads into MiXCR, producing one record per CDR3 protein. Among 350,000 to 400,000 distinct CDR3 sequences, around 14% were seen once, and the ten largest hold about 22%. The sample is drawn from a study of T-cell memory formation after mild COVID-19. Study findings and constraints: There were some responding clones in pre-infection memory, which suggested that cross-reactive memory had joined. From day 15 to 85, contracting clones were balanced between CD4 and CD8, whereas later expanders leaned toward CD4+.

Germline values: CDR1 SGDLS, CDR2 YYNGEE. The CDR3 spans 14 residues. Trimming pared 0 bases from V and 1 base from J, leaving 7 bases between. The clonotype comes from a man aged 18 to 30 who had mild COVID-19 (a few samples of this study predate the infection). Cell type and time point are not known. V and J are TRBV9 and TRBJ1-1, with D uncertain. Material: PBMCs or a T cell subset sorted from them (not recorded which). CDR3 in amino acids: CASSVGAGNTEAFF. CDR3 nucleotides: TGTGCCAGCAGCGTAGGGGCAGGGAACACTGAAGCTTTCTTT.